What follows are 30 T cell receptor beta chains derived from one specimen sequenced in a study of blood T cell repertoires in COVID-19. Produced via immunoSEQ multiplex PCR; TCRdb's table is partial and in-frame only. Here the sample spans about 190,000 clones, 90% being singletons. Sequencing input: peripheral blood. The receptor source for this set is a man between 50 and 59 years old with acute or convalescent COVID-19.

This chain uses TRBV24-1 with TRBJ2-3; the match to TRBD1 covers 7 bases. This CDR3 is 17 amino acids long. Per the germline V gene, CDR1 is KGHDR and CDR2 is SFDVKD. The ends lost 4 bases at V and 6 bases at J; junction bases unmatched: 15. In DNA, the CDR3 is TGTGCCACCAGTGACCCAAGCAGGGGGTGGGACATGGATACGCAGTATTTT. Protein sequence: CATSDPSRGWDMDTQYF.

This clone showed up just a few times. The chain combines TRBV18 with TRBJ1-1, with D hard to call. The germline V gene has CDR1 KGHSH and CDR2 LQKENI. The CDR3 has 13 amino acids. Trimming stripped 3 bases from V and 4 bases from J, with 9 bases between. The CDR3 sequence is CASSPRGSTEAFF. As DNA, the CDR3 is TGTGCCAGCTCACCCAGAGGGAGCACTGAAGCTTTCTTT.

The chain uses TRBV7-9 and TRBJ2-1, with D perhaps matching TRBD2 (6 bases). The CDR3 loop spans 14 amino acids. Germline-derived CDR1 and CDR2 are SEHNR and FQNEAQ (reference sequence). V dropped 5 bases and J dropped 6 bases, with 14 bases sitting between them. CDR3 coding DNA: TGTGCCAGCAGCCCCGGCGGGACCTCCAATGAGCAGTTCTTC. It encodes CASSPGGTSNEQFF.

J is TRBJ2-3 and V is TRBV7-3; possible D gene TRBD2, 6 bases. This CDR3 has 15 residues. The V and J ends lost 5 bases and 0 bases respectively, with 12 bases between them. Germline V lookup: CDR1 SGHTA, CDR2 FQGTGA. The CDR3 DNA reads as TGTGCCAGCAGCCCGCGCGCGGGGAGCACAGATACGCAGTATTTT. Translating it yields CASSPRAGSTDTQYF.

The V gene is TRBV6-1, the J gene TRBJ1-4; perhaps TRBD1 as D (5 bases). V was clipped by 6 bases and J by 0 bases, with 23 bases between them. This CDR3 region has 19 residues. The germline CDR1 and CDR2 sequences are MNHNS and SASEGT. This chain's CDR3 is CASSESGLTYGSTNEKLFF. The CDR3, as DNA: TGTGCCAGCAGCGAATCGGGACTGACTTATGGGTCAACTAATGAAAAACTGTTTTTT.

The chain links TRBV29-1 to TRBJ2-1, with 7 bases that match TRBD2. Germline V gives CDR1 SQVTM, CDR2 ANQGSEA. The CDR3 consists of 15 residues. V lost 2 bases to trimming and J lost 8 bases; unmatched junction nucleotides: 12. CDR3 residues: CSVEKAFGGGDEQFF. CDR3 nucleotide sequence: TGCAGCGTTGAAAAGGCTTTCGGGGGAGGGGATGAGCAGTTCTTC.

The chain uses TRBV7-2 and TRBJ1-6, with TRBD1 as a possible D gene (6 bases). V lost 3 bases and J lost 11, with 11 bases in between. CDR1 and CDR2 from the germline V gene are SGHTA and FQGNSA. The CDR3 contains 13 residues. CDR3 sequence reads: CASSFSGVPPLHF. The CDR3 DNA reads TGTGCCAGCAGCTTTTCAGGGGTTCCACCCCTCCACTTT.

CDR3 amino acids: CASSPGFNTEAFF. The CDR3 DNA sequence: TGTGCCAGCAGCCCGGGTTTTAACACTGAAGCTTTCTTT. The chain combines TRBV7-8 with TRBJ1-1; D is ambiguous. Germline V lookup: CDR1 SGHVS, CDR2 FQNEAQ. This CDR3 is 13 amino acids long. The ends were cut back, 5 bases at V and 2 bases at J, with 9 bases in the middle.

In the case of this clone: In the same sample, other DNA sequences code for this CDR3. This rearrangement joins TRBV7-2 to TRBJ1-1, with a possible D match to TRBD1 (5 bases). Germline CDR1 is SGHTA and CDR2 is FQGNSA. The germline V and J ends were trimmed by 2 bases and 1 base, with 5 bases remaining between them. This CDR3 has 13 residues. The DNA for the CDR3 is TGTGCCAGCAGCTTAAGGGGGAACACTGAAGCTTTCTTT. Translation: CASSLRGNTEAFF. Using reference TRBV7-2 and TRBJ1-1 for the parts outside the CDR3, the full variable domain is GAGVSQSPSNKVTEKGKDVELRCDPISGHTALYWYRQSLGQGLEFLIYFQGNSAPDKSGLPSDRFSAERTGGSVSTLTIQRTQQEDSAVYLCASSLRGNTEAFFGQGTRLTVV.

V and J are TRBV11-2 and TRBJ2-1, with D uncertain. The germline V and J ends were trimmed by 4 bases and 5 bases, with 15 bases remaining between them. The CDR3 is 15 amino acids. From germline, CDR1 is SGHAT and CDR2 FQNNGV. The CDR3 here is CASSSGPAQNNEQFF. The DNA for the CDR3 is TGTGCCAGCAGCTCCGGCCCAGCGCAAAACAATGAGCAGTTCTTC.

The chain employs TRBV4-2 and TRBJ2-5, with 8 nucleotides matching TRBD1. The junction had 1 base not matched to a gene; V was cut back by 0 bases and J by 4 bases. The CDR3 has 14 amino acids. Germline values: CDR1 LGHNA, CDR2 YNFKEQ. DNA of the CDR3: TGTGCCAGCAGCCAAGAGGACAGGGCAGAGACCCAGTACTTC. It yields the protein CASSQEDRAETQYF.

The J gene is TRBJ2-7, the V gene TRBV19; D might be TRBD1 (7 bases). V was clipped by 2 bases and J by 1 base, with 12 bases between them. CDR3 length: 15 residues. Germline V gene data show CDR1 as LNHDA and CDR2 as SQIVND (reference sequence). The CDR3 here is CASSIQAGGSYEQYF. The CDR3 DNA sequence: TGTGCCAGTAGTATACAGGCAGGGGGGTCCTACGAGCAGTACTTC.

The CDR3 bases are TGTGCCAGCAGTCTACAGGGGACTTCACCCCTCCACTTT. Translating it yields CASSLQGTSPLHF. V usage is TRBV12-3 or TRBV12-4 and J usage is TRBJ1-6; the match to TRBD1 covers 7 bases. The J segment lost 9 bases and the V segment lost 5 bases, leaving 4 bases of the junction unmatched. The CDR3 runs 13 residues.

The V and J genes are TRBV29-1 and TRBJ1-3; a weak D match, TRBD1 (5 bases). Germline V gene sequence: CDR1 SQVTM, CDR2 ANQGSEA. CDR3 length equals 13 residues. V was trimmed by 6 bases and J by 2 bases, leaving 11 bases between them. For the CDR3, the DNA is TGCAGCGTCCAACCGGGGGCTGGAAACACCATATATTTT. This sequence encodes CSVQPGAGNTIYF.

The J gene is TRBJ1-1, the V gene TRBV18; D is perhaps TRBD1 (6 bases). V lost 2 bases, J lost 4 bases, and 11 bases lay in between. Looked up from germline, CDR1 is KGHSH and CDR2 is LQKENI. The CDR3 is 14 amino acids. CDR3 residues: CASSPTGTRTEAFF. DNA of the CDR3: TGTGCCAGCTCACCAACCGGGACACGCACTGAAGCTTTCTTT.

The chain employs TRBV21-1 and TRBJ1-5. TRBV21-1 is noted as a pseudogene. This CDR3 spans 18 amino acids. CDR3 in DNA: TGTGCCAGCAGCGAACACCGGGATCCCCCACGGAGCAATCAGCCCCAGCATTTT. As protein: CASSEHRDPPRSNQPQHF.

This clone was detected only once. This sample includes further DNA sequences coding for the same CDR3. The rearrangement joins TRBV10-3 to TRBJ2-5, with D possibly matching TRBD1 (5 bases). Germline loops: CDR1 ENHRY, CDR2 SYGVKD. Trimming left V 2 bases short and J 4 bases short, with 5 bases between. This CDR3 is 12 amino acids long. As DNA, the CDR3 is TGTGCCATCAGTGAGAGGGGAGAGACCCAGTACTTC. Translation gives CAISERGETQYF.

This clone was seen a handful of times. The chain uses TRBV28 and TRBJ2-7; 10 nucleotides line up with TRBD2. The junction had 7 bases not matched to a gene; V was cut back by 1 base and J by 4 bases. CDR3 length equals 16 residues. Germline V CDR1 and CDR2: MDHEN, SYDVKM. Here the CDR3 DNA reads TGTGCCAGCAGTTTATCGCTGGCTAGCGGGGGATACGAGCAGTACGTC. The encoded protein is CASSLSLASGGYEQYV.

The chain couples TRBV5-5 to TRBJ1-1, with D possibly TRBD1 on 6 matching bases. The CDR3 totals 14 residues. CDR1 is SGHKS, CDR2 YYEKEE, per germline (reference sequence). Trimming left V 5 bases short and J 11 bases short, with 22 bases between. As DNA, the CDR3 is TGTGCCAGCAGATCTAGACAGGACGCTGCCGTCGCTTTCTTT. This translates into CASRSRQDAAVAFF.

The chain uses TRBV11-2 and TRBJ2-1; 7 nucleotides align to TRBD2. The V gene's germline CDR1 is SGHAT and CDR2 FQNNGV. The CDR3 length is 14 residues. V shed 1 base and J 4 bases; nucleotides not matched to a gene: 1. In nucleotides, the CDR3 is TGTGCCAGCAGCTTAGCGGGAGGATACAATGAGCAGTTCTTC. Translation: CASSLAGGYNEQFF.

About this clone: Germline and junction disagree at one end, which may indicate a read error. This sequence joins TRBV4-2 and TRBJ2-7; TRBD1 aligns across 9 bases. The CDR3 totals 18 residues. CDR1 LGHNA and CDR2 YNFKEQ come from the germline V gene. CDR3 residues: CASSKEGGSGQGTYEQYF. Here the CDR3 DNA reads TGTGCCAGCAGCAAAGAGGGGGGCTCCGGACAGGGGACCTACGAGCAGTACTTC.

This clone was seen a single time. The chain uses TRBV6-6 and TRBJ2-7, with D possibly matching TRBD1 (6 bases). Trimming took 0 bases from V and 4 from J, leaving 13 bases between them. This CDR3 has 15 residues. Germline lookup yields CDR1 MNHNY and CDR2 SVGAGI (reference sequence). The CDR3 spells CASSYSTGQFYEQYV. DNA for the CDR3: TGTGCCAGCAGTTACTCGACCGGACAGTTTTACGAGCAGTACGTC.

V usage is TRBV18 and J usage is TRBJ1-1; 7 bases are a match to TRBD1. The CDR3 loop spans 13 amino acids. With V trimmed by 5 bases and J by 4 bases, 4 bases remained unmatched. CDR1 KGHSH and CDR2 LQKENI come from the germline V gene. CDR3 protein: CASSSTGTTEAFF. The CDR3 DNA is TGTGCCAGCTCATCGACAGGGACCACTGAAGCTTTCTTT.

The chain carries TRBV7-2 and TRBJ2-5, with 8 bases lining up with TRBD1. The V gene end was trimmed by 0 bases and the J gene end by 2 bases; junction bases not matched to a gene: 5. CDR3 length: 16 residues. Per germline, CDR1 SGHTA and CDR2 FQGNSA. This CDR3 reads CASSLAGDRRQETQYF. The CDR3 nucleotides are TGTGCCAGCAGCTTAGCTGGGGACAGGCGTCAAGAGACCCAGTACTTC.

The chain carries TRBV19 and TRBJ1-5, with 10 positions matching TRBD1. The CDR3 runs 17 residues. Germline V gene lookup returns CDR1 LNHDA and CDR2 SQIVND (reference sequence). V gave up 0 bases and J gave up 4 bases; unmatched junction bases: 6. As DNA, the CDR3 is TGTGCCAGTAGTATAGATCGTGACAGGGGGCTTAATCAGCCCCAGCATTTT. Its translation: CASSIDRDRGLNQPQHF.

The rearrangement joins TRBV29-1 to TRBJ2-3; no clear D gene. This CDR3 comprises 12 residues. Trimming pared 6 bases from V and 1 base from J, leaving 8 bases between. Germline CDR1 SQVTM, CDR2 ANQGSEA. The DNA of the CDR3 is TGCAGCGTGGCGACTGGCACAGATACGCAGTATTTT. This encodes CSVATGTDTQYF.

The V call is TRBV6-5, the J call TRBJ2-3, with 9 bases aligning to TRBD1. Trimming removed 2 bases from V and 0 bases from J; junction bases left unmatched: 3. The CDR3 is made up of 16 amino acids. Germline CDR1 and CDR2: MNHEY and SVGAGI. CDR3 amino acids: CASSYRGTGSTDTQYF. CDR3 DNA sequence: TGTGCCAGCAGTTACCGCGGGACAGGGAGCACAGATACGCAGTATTTT.

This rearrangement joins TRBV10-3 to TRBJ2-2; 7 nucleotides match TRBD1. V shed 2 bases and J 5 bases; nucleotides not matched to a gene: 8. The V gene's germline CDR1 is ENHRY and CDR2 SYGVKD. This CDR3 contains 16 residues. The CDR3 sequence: CAISETEQGWTGELFF. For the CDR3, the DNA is TGTGCCATCAGTGAGACCGAACAGGGGTGGACCGGGGAGCTGTTTTTT.

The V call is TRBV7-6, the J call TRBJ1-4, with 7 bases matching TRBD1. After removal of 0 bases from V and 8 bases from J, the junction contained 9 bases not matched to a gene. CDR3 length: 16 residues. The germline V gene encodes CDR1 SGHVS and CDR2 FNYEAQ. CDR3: CASSLADRSPFEKLFF. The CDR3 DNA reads TGTGCCAGCAGCTTAGCGGACAGGAGTCCGTTCGAAAAACTGTTTTTT.

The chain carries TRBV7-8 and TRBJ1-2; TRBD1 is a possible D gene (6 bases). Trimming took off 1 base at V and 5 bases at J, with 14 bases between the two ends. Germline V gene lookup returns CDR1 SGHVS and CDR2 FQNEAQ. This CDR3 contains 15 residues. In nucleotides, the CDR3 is TGTGCCAGCAGCTTAGGCACAGGGTACCCTTATGGCTACACCTTC. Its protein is CASSLGTGYPYGYTF.